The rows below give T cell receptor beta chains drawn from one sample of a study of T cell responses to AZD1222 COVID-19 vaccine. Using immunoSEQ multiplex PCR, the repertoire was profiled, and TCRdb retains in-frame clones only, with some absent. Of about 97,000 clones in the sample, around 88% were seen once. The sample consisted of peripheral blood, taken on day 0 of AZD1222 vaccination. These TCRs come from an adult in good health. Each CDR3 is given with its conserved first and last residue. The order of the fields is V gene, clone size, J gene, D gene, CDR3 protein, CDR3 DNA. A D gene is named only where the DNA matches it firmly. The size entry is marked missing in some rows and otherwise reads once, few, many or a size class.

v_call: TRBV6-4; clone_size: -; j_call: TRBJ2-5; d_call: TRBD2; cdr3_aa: CATSREGGETQYF; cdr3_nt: TGTGCCACCTCAAGGGAGGGAGGGGAGACCCAGTACTTC
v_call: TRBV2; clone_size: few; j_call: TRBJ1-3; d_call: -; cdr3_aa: CASSEGTPGNTIYF; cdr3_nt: TGTGCCAGCAGTGAGGGGACACCTGGAAACACCATATATTTT
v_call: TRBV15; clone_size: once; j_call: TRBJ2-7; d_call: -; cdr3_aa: CATGRDRSYEQYF; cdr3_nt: TGTGCCACTGGGCGGGACCGCTCCTACGAGCAGTACTTC
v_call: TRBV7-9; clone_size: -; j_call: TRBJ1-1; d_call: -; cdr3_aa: CASSLGQNTEAFF; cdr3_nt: TGTGCCAGCAGCCTGGGACAGAACACTGAAGCTTTCTTT
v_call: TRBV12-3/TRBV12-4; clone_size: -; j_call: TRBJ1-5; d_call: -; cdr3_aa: CASARVDQPQHF; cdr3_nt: TGTGCCAGCGCCAGGGTTGATCAGCCCCAGCATTTT
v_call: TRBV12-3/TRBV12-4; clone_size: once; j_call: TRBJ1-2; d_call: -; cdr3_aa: CASSLPGKYGYTF; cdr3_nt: TGTGCCAGCAGTTTGCCGGGGAAATATGGCTACACCTTC
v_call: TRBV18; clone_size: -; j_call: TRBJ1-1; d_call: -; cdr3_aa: CASSPGRRQEAFF; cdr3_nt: TGTGCCAGCTCACCAGGCAGGCGCCAGGAAGCTTTCTTT
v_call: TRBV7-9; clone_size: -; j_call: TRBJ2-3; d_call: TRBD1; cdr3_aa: CASSLGDRVSNTQYF; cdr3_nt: TGTGCCAGCAGCTTAGGGGACAGGGTGTCAAATACGCAGTATTTT
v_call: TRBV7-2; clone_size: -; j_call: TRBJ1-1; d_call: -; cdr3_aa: CASRAPRAYTEAFF; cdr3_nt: TGTGCCAGCAGGGCGCCCAGGGCCTACACTGAAGCTTTCTTT
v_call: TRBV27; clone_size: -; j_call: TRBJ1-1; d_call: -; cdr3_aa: CASSSLQGSYTEAFF; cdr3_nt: TGTGCCAGCAGTTCCTTACAGGGTTCATACACTGAAGCTTTCTTT
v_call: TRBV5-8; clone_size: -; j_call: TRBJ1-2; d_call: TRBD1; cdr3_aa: CASTRDRVSHFGYTF; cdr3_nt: TGTGCCAGCACTCGGGACAGGGTATCGCATTTTGGCTACACCTTC
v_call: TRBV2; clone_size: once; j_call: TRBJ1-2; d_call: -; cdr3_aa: CASSDRHSYGYTF; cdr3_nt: TGTGCCAGCAGTGACCGACATTCCTATGGCTACACCTTC
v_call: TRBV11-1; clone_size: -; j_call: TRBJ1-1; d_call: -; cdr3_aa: CASSQTTRGTEAFF; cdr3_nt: TGTGCCAGCAGCCAAACGACTAGGGGGACTGAAGCTTTCTTT
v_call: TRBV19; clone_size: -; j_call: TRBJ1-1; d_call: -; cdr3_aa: CASSIPGTGAEAFF; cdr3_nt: TGTGCCAGTAGTATTCCAGGGACCGGGGCTGAAGCTTTCTTT
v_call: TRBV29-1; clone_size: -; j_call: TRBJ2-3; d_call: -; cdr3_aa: CSVAVTSTDTQYF; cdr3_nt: TGCAGCGTTGCCGTGACTAGCACAGATACGCAGTATTTT
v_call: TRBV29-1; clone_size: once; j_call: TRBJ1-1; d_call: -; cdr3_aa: CSVDAGAEAFF; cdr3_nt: TGCAGCGTTGACGCGGGCGCTGAAGCTTTCTTT
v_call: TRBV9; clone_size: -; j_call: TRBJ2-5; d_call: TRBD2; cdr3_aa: CASSESGGAAQETQYF; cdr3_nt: TGTGCCAGCAGCGAGAGCGGGGGGGCCGCCCAAGAGACCCAGTACTTC